This T cell receptor beta chain was recovered during a study of blood T cell repertoires in COVID-19. On the study more broadly: T cells, B-cell-depleted T cells, or PBMCs provided the cDNA or gDNA that served as material.

The germline V gene encodes CDR1 SQVTM and CDR2 ANQGSEA. The CDR3 is 12 amino acids. The germline V and J ends were trimmed by 4 bases and 3 bases, with 10 bases remaining between them. Measured with immunoSEQ multiplex PCR; TCRdb has only the in-frame clones, and not every one. The sample includes about 300,000 clones, around 90% of them seen just once. This clone was detected many times. The sequence came from a man aged 65 to 85 with acute or convalescent COVID-19. This sequence joins TRBV29-1 and TRBJ2-7; D is unclear. The sequencing input was peripheral blood. The CDR3 reads CSVAVSGYEQYF. The CDR3 DNA sequence: TGCAGCGTTGCAGTCTCGGGCTACGAGCAGTACTTC.